A selection of T cell receptor beta chains follows, all from one sample in a study of blood T cell repertoires in COVID-19. TCRdb's copy holds only in-frame clones and misses some; the assay was immunoSEQ multiplex PCR. The repertoire holds about 200,000 clones, 86% seen once, with about 2.2% in the top ten. The sample comprised peripheral blood. The receptors derive from a woman between 45 and 60 years old with acute or convalescent COVID-19. Each CDR3 is given with its conserved first and last residue. D genes are given only for firm matches. Clone sizes are given selectively: once, few, many, or a class where the clone is expanded.

V: TRBV3-1/TRBV3-2; D: .; length: 12; size: once; J: TRBJ1-1; CDR3: CASSQGGSEAFF; DNA: TGTGCCAGCAGCCAAGGGGGCTCTGAAGCTTTCTTT
V: TRBV27; D: TRBD1; length: 15; size: .; J: TRBJ1-1; CDR3: CASSLGQGLNTEAFF; DNA: TGTGCCAGCAGTCTGGGACAGGGTCTGAACACTGAAGCTTTCTTT
V: TRBV5-6; D: .; length: 11; size: .; J: TRBJ1-1; CDR3: CASQAGTEAFF; DNA: TGTGCCAGTCAGGCGGGCACTGAAGCTTTCTTT
V: TRBV11-2; D: .; length: 14; size: few; J: TRBJ1-3; CDR3: CASSQSNSGNTIYF; DNA: TGTGCCAGCAGCCAGTCAAACTCTGGAAACACCATATATTTT
V: TRBV24-1; D: .; length: 16; size: .; J: TRBJ2-5; CDR3: CATSDLLTSGEETQYF; DNA: TGTGCCACCAGTGATTTGCTAACCTCAGGGGAAGAGACCCAGTACTTC
V: TRBV5-6; D: .; length: 13; size: few; J: TRBJ1-2; CDR3: CASMGQDSYGYTF; DNA: TGTGCCAGCATGGGTCAGGATTCCTATGGCTACACCTTC
V: TRBV6-2/TRBV6-3; D: .; length: 13; size: .; J: TRBJ1-6; CDR3: CASSDGGNSPLHF; DNA: TGTGCCAGCAGTGACGGAGGGAATTCACCCCTCCACTTT
V: TRBV18; D: .; length: 13; size: .; J: TRBJ1-1; CDR3: CASSGALNTEAFF; DNA: TGTGCCAGCTCAGGGGCGCTGAACACTGAAGCTTTCTTT
V: TRBV6-2/TRBV6-3; D: TRBD2; length: 14; size: .; J: TRBJ2-5; CDR3: CASSRPFSGGASDF; DNA: TGTGCCAGCAGTCGCCCCTTTAGCGGGGGGGCTTCTGACTTC
V: TRBV5-1; D: TRBD1; length: 12; size: .; J: TRBJ2-1; CDR3: CASTGQGNEQFF; DNA: TGCGCCAGCACGGGACAGGGGAATGAGCAGTTCTTC
V: TRBV2; D: .; length: 14; size: few; J: TRBJ1-3; CDR3: CASSPRLSGNTIYF; DNA: TGTGCCAGCAGTCCCAGGCTCTCTGGAAACACCATATATTTT
V: TRBV12-3/TRBV12-4; D: .; length: 12; size: .; J: TRBJ1-5; CDR3: CASSLFQQPQHF; DNA: TGTGCCAGCAGTTTATTCCAACAGCCCCAGCATTTT
V: TRBV6-4; D: .; length: 15; size: .; J: TRBJ2-2; CDR3: CASSDSQGGTGELFF; DNA: TGTGCCAGCAGTGACTCGCAAGGAGGGACCGGGGAGCTGTTTTTT
V: TRBV7-9; D: .; length: 15; size: .; J: TRBJ1-2; CDR3: CATPRGGGRNYGYTF; DNA: TGTGCCACACCCAGGGGCGGGGGGCGAAACTATGGCTACACCTTC
V: TRBV5-1; D: .; length: 15; size: once; J: TRBJ2-7; CDR3: CASSSLAMGVYEQYF; DNA: TGCGCCAGCAGCTCCCTAGCGATGGGAGTATACGAGCAGTACTTC
V: TRBV7-2; D: TRBD2; length: 16; size: .; J: TRBJ2-3; CDR3: CASSPRGLASTDTQYF; DNA: TGTGCCAGCAGCCCGAGGGGACTAGCCAGCACAGATACGCAGTATTTT
V: TRBV15; D: .; length: 13; size: .; J: TRBJ1-2; CDR3: CATSRASNYGYTF; DNA: TGTGCCACCAGCAGAGCATCTAACTATGGCTACACCTTC
V: TRBV19; D: TRBD1; length: 16; size: once; J: TRBJ2-1; CDR3: CASSIRQGRAYNEQFF; DNA: TGTGCCAGTAGTATTCGACAGGGACGGGCCTACAATGAGCAGTTCTTC
V: TRBV11-2; D: TRBD1; length: 18; size: .; J: TRBJ1-2; CDR3: CASSLLRGQAKLPNYPSF; DNA: TGTGCCAGCAGCTTACTAAGGGGACAGGCCAAATTGCCCAATTATCCGTCCTTC
V: TRBV6-5; D: TRBD1; length: 14; size: .; J: TRBJ1-2; CDR3: CASSSPTGSGGYTF; DNA: TGTGCCAGCAGTTCCCCGACAGGGTCCGGTGGCTACACCTTC
V: TRBV4-2; D: .; length: 14; size: .; J: TRBJ2-1; CDR3: CASSQEAFLAVQFF; DNA: TGTGCCAGCAGCCAAGAAGCTTTTCTAGCCGTGCAGTTCTTC
V: TRBV3-1/TRBV3-2; D: .; length: 17; size: once; J: TRBJ2-7; CDR3: CASSQGGGRHSSYEQYF; DNA: TGTGCCAGCAGCCAAGGAGGAGGGAGACATAGCTCCTACGAGCAGTACTTC
V: TRBV5-6; D: TRBD2; length: 15; size: .; J: TRBJ2-2; CDR3: CASSSALADTGELFF; DNA: TGTGCCAGCAGCTCAGCCCTAGCGGACACCGGGGAGCTGTTTTTT
V: TRBV4-3; D: TRBD1; length: 16; size: .; J: TRBJ2-1; CDR3: CASSQEVKGAQNEQFF; DNA: TGCGCCAGCAGCCAAGAGGTGAAGGGGGCGCAAAATGAGCAGTTCTTC
V: TRBV19; D: TRBD2; length: 15; size: .; J: TRBJ2-7; CDR3: CASSIRGLAGGEQYF; DNA: TGTGCCAGTAGTATCCGAGGGCTAGCGGGTGGCGAGCAGTACTTC
V: TRBV27; D: TRBD2; length: 21; size: .; J: TRBJ2-5; CDR3: CASSLQGPGLAGGRHQETQYF; DNA: TGTGCCAGCAGTTTGCAGGGACCGGGACTAGCGGGAGGGCGGCACCAAGAGACCCAGTACTTC
V: TRBV19; D: TRBD1; length: 14; size: few; J: TRBJ1-6; CDR3: CASNPTGQFSPLHF; DNA: TGTGCCAGTAACCCGACGGGACAGTTTTCACCCCTCCACTTT
V: TRBV14; D: .; length: 17; size: .; J: TRBJ1-2; CDR3: CASSQAYSRGANYGYTF; DNA: TGTGCCAGCAGCCAGGCGTACTCTCGAGGAGCTAACTATGGCTACACCTTC
V: TRBV20-1; D: TRBD2; length: 16; size: once; J: TRBJ2-2; CDR3: CSASSLSSGDTGELFF; DNA: TGCAGTGCTAGTTCTCTCTCTAGCGGTGACACCGGGGAGCTGTTTTTT
V: TRBV5-1; D: .; length: 16; size: .; J: TRBJ2-7; CDR3: CASSLLPGVQGYEQYF; DNA: TGCGCCAGCAGCTTACTTCCAGGGGTCCAGGGGTACGAGCAGTACTTC
V: TRBV7-2; D: .; length: 15; size: .; J: TRBJ2-3; CDR3: CASSSRLLWTDTQYF; DNA: TGTGCCAGCAGCTCACGACTCCTGTGGACAGATACGCAGTATTTT
V: TRBV7-6; D: TRBD2; length: 15; size: .; J: TRBJ2-1; CDR3: CASSLAAGGYNEQFF; DNA: TGTGCCAGCAGCTTAGCAGCGGGGGGGTACAATGAGCAGTTCTTC
V: TRBV5-6; D: .; length: 16; size: .; J: TRBJ1-5; CDR3: CASSLGGAGLNQPQHF; DNA: TGTGCCAGCAGCTTGGGGGGAGCGGGCCTTAATCAGCCCCAGCATTTT
V: TRBV19; D: .; length: 16; size: .; J: TRBJ1-5; CDR3: CASSMWGRGDNQPQHF; DNA: TGTGCCAGTAGTATGTGGGGCAGGGGAGACAATCAGCCCCAGCATTTT
V: TRBV15; D: TRBD1; length: 17; size: .; J: TRBJ1-2; CDR3: CATSRGTGGIMNYGYTF; DNA: TGTGCCACCAGCAGAGGAACAGGGGGTATCATGAACTATGGCTACACCTTC
V: TRBV10-3; D: .; length: 12; size: once; J: TRBJ2-7; CDR3: CAIQGSSYEQYF; DNA: TGTGCCATCCAGGGCAGCTCCTACGAGCAGTACTTC
V: TRBV7-9; D: .; length: 14; size: .; J: TRBJ2-7; CDR3: CASSLVEGSYEQYF; DNA: TGTGCCAGCAGCTTAGTGGAGGGTTCCTACGAGCAGTACTTC
V: TRBV5-1; D: .; length: 16; size: .; J: TRBJ2-1; CDR3: CASSLATQGFYNEQFF; DNA: TGCGCCAGCAGCTTGGCCACACAGGGTTTCTACAATGAGCAGTTCTTC
V: TRBV5-1; D: TRBD1; length: 15; size: .; J: TRBJ1-1; CDR3: CASSITGTGITEAFF; DNA: TGCGCCAGCAGCATAACCGGGACAGGGATTACTGAAGCTTTCTTT
V: TRBV29-1; D: .; length: 13; size: .; J: TRBJ2-7; CDR3: CSVAHSSSYEQYF; DNA: TGCAGCGTTGCTCACTCGAGCTCCTACGAGCAGTACTTC
V: TRBV5-4; D: TRBD1; length: 12; size: once; J: TRBJ1-3; CDR3: CASQGAPNTIYF; DNA: TGTGCCAGCCAGGGGGCCCCCAACACCATATATTTT
V: TRBV7-2; D: TRBD1; length: 15; size: .; J: TRBJ2-1; CDR3: CASSPRDRGVREQFF; DNA: TGTGCCAGCAGCCCCCGGGACAGGGGAGTTCGTGAGCAGTTCTTC
V: TRBV30; D: TRBD2; length: 15; size: .; J: TRBJ2-7; CDR3: CAWIPKGTSGNEQYF; DNA: TGTGCCTGGATACCTAAGGGGACTAGCGGGAACGAGCAGTACTTC
V: TRBV14; D: .; length: 15; size: once; J: TRBJ2-7; CDR3: CASSQRGGNSYEQYF; DNA: TGTGCCAGCAGCCAGAGGGGGGGGAACTCCTACGAGCAGTACTTC
V: TRBV7-9; D: TRBD1; length: 15; size: few; J: TRBJ2-1; CDR3: CACSYRQGALDEQFF; DNA: TGTGCCTGCAGCTACCGACAGGGGGCGCTAGATGAGCAGTTCTTC
V: TRBV6-4; D: TRBD2; length: 15; size: .; J: TRBJ2-3; CDR3: CASSAIRGGPDTQYF; DNA: TGTGCCAGCAGTGCTATCCGGGGAGGGCCAGATACGCAGTATTTT
V: TRBV12-3/TRBV12-4; D: .; length: 13; size: .; J: TRBJ2-7; CDR3: CASSLAQGGEQYF; DNA: TGTGCCAGCAGTTTAGCACAGGGAGGGGAGCAGTACTTC
V: TRBV12-3/TRBV12-4; D: .; length: 13; size: .; J: TRBJ2-3; CDR3: CASSFRGPDTQYF; DNA: TGTGCCAGCAGTTTCAGGGGCCCGGATACGCAGTATTTT
V: TRBV24-1; D: TRBD2; length: 16; size: .; J: TRBJ2-1; CDR3: CATSDGLAGEYNEQFF; DNA: TGTGCCACCAGTGACGGACTAGCGGGAGAATACAATGAGCAGTTCTTC
V: TRBV11-2; D: TRBD1; length: 14; size: .; J: TRBJ1-1; CDR3: CASSLDPGGTEAFF; DNA: TGTGCCAGCAGCTTGGACCCAGGGGGTACTGAAGCTTTCTTT
V: TRBV30; D: TRBD2; length: 14; size: .; J: TRBJ2-1; CDR3: CAWSGDYSYNEQFF; DNA: TGTGCCTGGAGTGGGGACTACTCCTACAATGAGCAGTTCTTC
V: TRBV9; D: TRBD2; length: 18; size: .; J: TRBJ2-1; CDR3: CASSFSERGPLTYNEQFF; DNA: TGTGCCAGCAGCTTCTCCGAGCGGGGGCCTCTTACCTACAATGAGCAGTTCTTC
V: TRBV7-9; D: .; length: 15; size: .; J: TRBJ2-7; CDR3: CASSAKTGSDYEQYF; DNA: TGTGCCAGCAGCGCCAAGACAGGATCGGACTACGAGCAGTACTTC
V: TRBV5-4; D: TRBD1; length: 14; size: .; J: TRBJ1-1; CDR3: CASSPGQGVTEAFF; DNA: TGTGCCAGCAGCCCGGGACAGGGGGTCACTGAAGCTTTCTTT
V: TRBV6-1; D: .; length: 14; size: .; J: TRBJ2-2; CDR3: CASLTTPRGGELFF; DNA: TGTGCCAGCCTGACTACGCCCAGGGGCGGGGAGCTGTTTTTT
V: TRBV7-2; D: .; length: 16; size: .; J: TRBJ2-3; CDR3: CASSLESPGNADTQYF; DNA: TGTGCCAGCAGCTTAGAGAGTCCCGGGAACGCAGATACGCAGTATTTT
V: TRBV27; D: .; length: 16; size: .; J: TRBJ1-4; CDR3: CASSPSGLGLVEKLFF; DNA: TGTGCCAGCAGTCCATCGGGACTGGGTCTGGTTGAAAAACTGTTTTTT